These 22 T cell receptor beta chains came from one sample sequenced in a study of molecular identifiers for immune sequencing clone quantification. TCRdb reanalysed the PCR reads using MiXCR and keeps one entry per CDR3 protein. This table has about 640,000 distinct CDR3 sequences, 15% to 20% appearing once. Sequenced: naive CD8+ T cells from blood, with Jurkat cell RNA spiked in. Subset: FACS-sorted CD8+CD4-CCR7+CD45RA+ naive T cells. The receptors stem from a human donor in good health. Some libraries in this study had Jurkat cell RNA spiked in.

This clonotype has more than one count but fewer than ten. The chain links TRBV7-9 to TRBJ2-3; D gene ambiguous. This CDR3 contains 14 residues. Germline V CDR1 and CDR2: SEHNR, FQNEAQ (reference sequence). V was trimmed by 5 bases and J by 5 bases, leaving 14 bases between them. Here the CDR3 DNA reads TGTGCCAGCAGCGCGTTAGGGATACGAGATACGCAGTATTTT. Protein product: CASSALGIRDTQYF.

This clonotype has a count of ten or more. This sequence joins TRBV5-6 and TRBJ1-3, with D unresolved. Trimming pared 3 bases from V and 0 bases from J, leaving 7 bases between. The length of the CDR3 is 14 residues. In germline, CDR1 is SGHDT, CDR2 YYEEEE. CDR3 in amino acids: CASSYGVSGNTIYF. The CDR3 DNA reads as TGTGCCAGCAGCTATGGGGTCTCTGGAAACACCATATATTTT.

This clonotype was seen many times. J is TRBJ2-7 and V is TRBV7-2; D gene ambiguous. V shed 2 bases and J shed 2 bases, with 13 bases lying between them. Germline CDR1 and CDR2: SGHTA and FQGNSA. The CDR3 runs to 15 residues. This CDR3 reads CASSLRPLQPYEQYF. In DNA form, the CDR3 reads TGTGCCAGCAGCTTACGGCCCCTACAGCCCTACGAGCAGTACTTC.

DNA for the CDR3: TGTGCCAGTAGTGCCCGGGACAGGCTACAAGAGACCCAGTACTTC. Its translation is CASSARDRLQETQYF. The chain couples TRBV19 to TRBJ2-5; 8 positions agree with TRBD1. Looked up from germline, CDR1 is LNHDA and CDR2 is SQIVND (reference sequence). This CDR3 has 15 residues. The V gene end was trimmed by 5 bases and the J gene end by 2 bases; junction bases not matched to a gene: 7.

Concerning this clonotype itself: At one boundary the junction diverges from the germline segment, which might be a read error. This chain connects TRBV9 to TRBJ1-2, with D possibly being TRBD1 (6 bases). This CDR3 has 16 amino acids. The germline gives CDR1 SGDLS, CDR2 YYNGEE. The chain's CDR3 is CASSPSGAELNYGYAF. The CDR3 DNA is TGTGCCAGCAGCCCCTCAGGGGCCGAACTTAACTATGGCTACGCCTTC.

The sample holds many counts of this clonotype. The chain recombines TRBV6-1 with TRBJ2-3; D tentatively reads TRBD1 or TRBD2 (7 bases each). Trimming stripped 3 bases from V and 5 bases from J, with 9 bases between. The CDR3 contains 13 residues. CDR1 MNHNS and CDR2 SASEGT come from the germline V gene. The CDR3 loop is CASSDRGGDTQYF. CDR3 in DNA: TGTGCCAGCAGTGACAGGGGGGGAGATACGCAGTATTTT.

This clonotype has a count of ten or more. The genes are TRBV30 and TRBJ2-1; TRBD1 is a possible D gene (6 bases). Between the trimmed V and J ends, which lost 0 bases and 8 bases, there was a span of 11 bases. The CDR3 sequence is 13 residues long. CDR1 and CDR2 from the germline V gene are GTSNPN and SVGIG (reference sequence). CDR3 region: CAWSVLAGDEQFF. Written as DNA, the CDR3 is TGTGCCTGGAGTGTACTGGCAGGGGATGAGCAGTTCTTC. Filled out from reference TRBV30 and TRBJ2-1, the complete variable domain reads SQTIHQWPATLVQPVGSPLSLECTVEGTSNPNLYWYRQAAGRGLQLLFYSVGIGQISSEVPQNLSASRPQDRQFILSSKKLLLSDSGFYLCAWSVLAGDEQFFGPGTRLTVL.

This clonotype was seen a few times. V gene TRBV12-3 or TRBV12-4 combines with J gene TRBJ2-7, with D possibly matching TRBD1 (5 bases). V was pared by 1 base and J by 0 bases, with 10 bases between. The length of the CDR3 is 15 residues. The CDR3 coding sequence is TGTGCCAGCAGTTTAGTGGGGCGGTTCTCCTACGAGCAGTACTTC. This sequence encodes CASSLVGRFSYEQYF.

This clonotype was found many times. The chain uses TRBV7-8 and TRBJ1-1, with D tentatively TRBD1 (6 bases). Looked up from germline, CDR1 is SGHVS and CDR2 is FQNEAQ. Trimming stripped 5 bases from V and 6 bases from J, with 16 bases between. The CDR3 runs to 14 residues. The chain's CDR3 is CASSHMRGKPEAFF. DNA for the CDR3: TGTGCCAGCAGCCACATGAGGGGGAAGCCTGAAGCTTTCTTT.

This clonotype was detected ten times or more. V is TRBV24-1 and J is TRBJ2-3, with a weak D call TRBD1 (5 bases). The germline V gene encodes CDR1 KGHDR and CDR2 SFDVKD. The V and J ends lost 4 bases and 2 bases respectively, with 9 bases between them. The CDR3 extends over 14 amino acids. The CDR3 DNA is TGTGCCACCAGTGAACACAGGAACACAGATACGCAGTATTTT. As protein: CATSEHRNTDTQYF.

This clonotype was counted only a few times. This chain joins TRBV25-1 and TRBJ2-2; maybe TRBD2 (7 bases). Trimming removed 4 bases at V and 2 bases at J, with 17 bases between. CDR3 length: 17 amino acids. CDR1 is MGHDK and CDR2 is SYGVNS in the germline V gene. CDR3 protein: CASSGRGGGRNTGELFF. CDR3 sequence (DNA): TGTGCCAGCAGTGGGCGGGGCGGGGGCCGCAACACCGGGGAGCTGTTTTTT.

This clonotype turned up a few times. CDR3 region: CASSSSVQGPYGYTF. The CDR3 nucleotides read TGTGCCAGCTCGAGTTCTGTACAGGGACCCTATGGCTACACCTTC. The J gene is TRBJ1-2, the V gene TRBV12-3 or TRBV12-4, with D possibly TRBD1 on 6 matching bases. Trimming shortened V by 8 bases and J by 4 bases, and 20 bases separated the two germline ends. The CDR3 is made up of 15 amino acids.

V usage is TRBV19 and J usage is TRBJ2-7; D gene ambiguous. Trimming stripped 3 bases from V and 1 base from J, with 13 bases between. The germline V gene encodes CDR1 LNHDA and CDR2 SQIVND (reference sequence). The CDR3 loop spans 15 amino acids. As DNA, the CDR3 is TGTGCCAGTAGTATTGCCGAGGCAGTTTCCTACGAGCAGTACTTC. Encoded protein: CASSIAEAVSYEQYF.

Remarks on this clonotype: A much larger clone differs by one base, so this may be a read error. The V gene is TRBV9, the J gene TRBJ2-3, with unresolved D. From germline, CDR1 is SGDLS and CDR2 YYNGEE. This CDR3 spans 14 amino acids. The CDR3 region has the DNA TGTGCCAGCAGCGTAGATGGTAGCACAGATAGGCAGTATTTT. Translated: CASSVDGSTDRQYF.

This clonotype was detected ten times or more. The chain combines TRBV30 with TRBJ2-2; D is ambiguous. V was shortened by 6 bases and J by 1 base, with 9 bases between the two germline ends. The CDR3 sequence is 13 residues long. Germline CDR1 and CDR2: GTSNPN and SVGIG (reference sequence). The CDR3 nucleotides read TGTGCCTGCCTCAAAGAGAACACCGGGGAGCTGTTTTTT. It translates to CACLKENTGELFF.

Ten or more counts support this clonotype. The chain carries TRBV7-9 and TRBJ2-3, with TRBD1 matching over 11 bases. This CDR3 has 15 amino acids. Germline CDR1 is SEHNR and CDR2 is FQNEAQ (reference sequence). V shed 5 bases, J shed 3 bases, and the junction held 4 bases outside the gene matches. CDR3: CASSEDRGRTDTQYF. DNA of the CDR3: TGTGCCAGCAGCGAGGACAGGGGGCGAACAGATACGCAGTATTTT.

J is TRBJ2-6 and V is TRBV27, with 12 nucleotides matching TRBD2. CDR1 and CDR2 from the germline V gene are MNHEY and SMNVEV (reference sequence). This CDR3 comprises 16 residues. V gave up 7 bases and J gave up 1 base; unmatched junction bases: 2. The CDR3 DNA follows: TGTGCCAGCACTAGCGGGGGGGTTTCTGGGGCCAACGTCCTGACTTTC. Amino acids: CASTSGGVSGANVLTF.

The rearrangement links TRBV19 to TRBJ2-1; TRBD2 aligns across 12 bases. V shed 3 bases, J shed 8 bases, and the junction held 5 bases outside the gene matches. This CDR3 contains 15 residues. Looked up from germline, CDR1 is LNHDA and CDR2 is SQIVND (reference sequence). CDR3 residues: CASSISSGGADEQFF. The DNA for the CDR3 is TGTGCCAGTAGTATCTCTAGCGGGGGGGCAGATGAGCAGTTCTTC.

J is TRBJ2-5 and V is TRBV6-2 or TRBV6-3, with 13 bases matching TRBD2. The CDR3 length is 17 residues. The germline gives CDR1 MNHEY, CDR2 SVGEGT. Trimming removed 0 bases from V and 3 bases from J; junction bases left unmatched: 4. CDR3: CASSYSMGTSGKETQYF. CDR3 DNA: TGTGCCAGCAGTTACTCGATGGGGACTAGCGGGAAAGAGACCCAGTACTTC.

This clonotype was counted many times. This chain connects TRBV15 to TRBJ1-5; no definite D call. This CDR3 is built from 18 residues. The germline V gene has CDR1 LNHNV and CDR2 YYDKDF (reference sequence). V was cut by 0 bases and J by 1 base, with 16 bases left in between. CDR3 bases: TGTGCCACCAGCAGAGAGCGGGTTGGGCGGTTAAGCAATCAGCCCCAGCATTTT. It is translated as CATSRERVGRLSNQPQHF.

This clonotype was recorded a few times. This chain connects TRBV30 to TRBJ1-2; D may be TRBD1 (6 bases). The CDR3 covers 13 residues. V shed 0 bases and J shed 6 bases, with 11 bases lying between them. The V gene's germline CDR1 is GTSNPN and CDR2 SVGIG (reference sequence). The CDR3 DNA is TGTGCCTGGAGTGTAGGGGGTCCCAATGGCTACACCTTC. Amino acids: CAWSVGGPNGYTF.

At least ten counts were recorded for this clonotype. The genes are TRBV2 and TRBJ1-6; 10 nucleotides line up with TRBD1. This CDR3 spans 14 amino acids. CDR1 is SNHLY, CDR2 FYNNEI, per germline. V lost 5 bases to trimming and J lost 8 bases; unmatched junction nucleotides: 3. In nucleotides, the CDR3 is TGTGCCAGCAGTCCCGGGACAGGGGATTCACCCCTCCACTTT. This translates into CASSPGTGDSPLHF.